This T cell receptor (beta chain) came from a study of chemoradiotherapy in HPV16-positive cancers. Overall study context: Candidate HPV-specific T-cell clones and common TCR motifs came from functional assays in a couple of HPV16-positive patients. Study results and caveats: During treatment, candidate HPV-specific clones and E7-related motifs expanded in tumor.

Repertoires were sampled repeatedly during chemoradiotherapy. CDR1 SGDLS and CDR2 YYNGEE come from the germline V gene. CDR3 length: 14 residues. The germline V and J ends were trimmed by 3 bases and 1 base, with 10 bases remaining between them. Repertoires were generated with immunoSEQ multiplex PCR, while TCRdb's copy carries only in-frame clones and drops some. There are some 34,000 clones in the sample; 92% occur only once, and 3% to 4.5% lies in the top ten. With respect to this clone: Its antigen is undetermined.

The receptor was isolated from a human donor with HPV-associated anogenital cancer. The J gene is TRBJ1-1, the V gene TRBV9, with D perhaps matching TRBD1 (5 bases). This specimen was blood, taken from a patient who underwent chemoradiotherapy. The CDR3 here is CASSGQGRNTEAFF. CDR3 in DNA: TGTGCCAGCAGCGGGCAGGGTCGGAACACTGAAGCTTTCTTT.